This record concerns one T cell receptor (beta chain) sequence. This specimen belongs to a study of cytomegalovirus exposure and HLA in healthy donors. Trimming took off 6 bases at V and 4 bases at J, with 16 bases between the two ends. Germline V CDR1 and CDR2: MNHNY, SVGAGI (reference sequence). This CDR3 contains 15 residues. Both 60 Vbeta primers and 13 Jbeta primers went into the PCR. The repertoire was sequenced with immunoSEQ multiplex PCR; TCRdb's copy has only in-frame clones and lacks some. The sample holds roughly 120,000 clones, roughly 79% seen once. The TCR sequence derives from a woman aged 18-29 years in good health and CMV-seronegative. The chain joins TRBV6-6 to TRBJ1-5; maybe TRBD1 (6 bases). The material sequenced was PBMCs. The CDR3 here is CASSFRDTLNQPQHF. CDR3 bases: TGTGCCAGCAGCTTCCGGGACACTTTAAATCAGCCCCAGCATTTT.